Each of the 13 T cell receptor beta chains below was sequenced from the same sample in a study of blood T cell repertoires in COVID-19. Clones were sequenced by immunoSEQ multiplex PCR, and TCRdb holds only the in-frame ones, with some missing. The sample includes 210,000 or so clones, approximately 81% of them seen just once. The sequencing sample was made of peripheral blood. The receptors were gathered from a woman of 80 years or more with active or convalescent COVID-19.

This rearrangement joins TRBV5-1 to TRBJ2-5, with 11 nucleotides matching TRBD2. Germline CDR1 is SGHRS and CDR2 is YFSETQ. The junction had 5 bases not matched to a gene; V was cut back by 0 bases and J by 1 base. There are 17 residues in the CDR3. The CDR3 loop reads CASSLGLAGGFQETQYF. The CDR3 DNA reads TGCGCCAGCAGCTTGGGCCTAGCGGGAGGCTTCCAAGAGACCCAGTACTTC.

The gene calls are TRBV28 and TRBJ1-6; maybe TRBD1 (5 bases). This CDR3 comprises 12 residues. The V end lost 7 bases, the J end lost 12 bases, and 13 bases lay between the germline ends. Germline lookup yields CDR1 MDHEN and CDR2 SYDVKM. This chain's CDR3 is CASTPWGEPLHF. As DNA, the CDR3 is TGTGCCAGCACTCCTTGGGGGGAACCCCTCCACTTT.

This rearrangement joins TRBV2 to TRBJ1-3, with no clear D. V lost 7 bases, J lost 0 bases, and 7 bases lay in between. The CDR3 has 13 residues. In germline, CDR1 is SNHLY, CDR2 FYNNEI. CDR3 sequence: CASTFFSGNTIYF. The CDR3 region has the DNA TGTGCCAGCACCTTCTTCTCTGGAAACACCATATATTTT. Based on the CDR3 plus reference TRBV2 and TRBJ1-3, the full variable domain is EPEVTQTPSHQVTQMGQEVILRCVPISNHLYFYWYRQILGQKVEFLVSFYNNEISEKSEIFDDQFSVERPDGSNFTLKIRSTKLEDSAMYFCASTFFSGNTIYFGEGSWLTVV.

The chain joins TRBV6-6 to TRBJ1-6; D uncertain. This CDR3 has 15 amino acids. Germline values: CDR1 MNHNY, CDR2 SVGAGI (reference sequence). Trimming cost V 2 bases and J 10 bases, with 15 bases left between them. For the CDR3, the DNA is TGTGCCAGCAGTTACGGGAGGGAAGGAGCCTCACCCCTCCACTTT. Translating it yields CASSYGREGASPLHF.

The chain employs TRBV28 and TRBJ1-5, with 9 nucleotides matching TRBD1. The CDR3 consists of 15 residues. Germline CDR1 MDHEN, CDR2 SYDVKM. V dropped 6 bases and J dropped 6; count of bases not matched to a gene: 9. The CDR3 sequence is CASSDLTGGGQPQHF. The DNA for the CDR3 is TGTGCCAGCAGCGACTTGACAGGGGGTGGTCAGCCCCAGCATTTT.

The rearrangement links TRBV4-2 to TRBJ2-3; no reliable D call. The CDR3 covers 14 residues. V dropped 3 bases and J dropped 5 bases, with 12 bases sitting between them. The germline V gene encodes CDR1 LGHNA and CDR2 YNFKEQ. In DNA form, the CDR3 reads TGTGCCAGCAGCCAGCCCCACGAGCAAGATACGCAGTATTTT. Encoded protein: CASSQPHEQDTQYF.

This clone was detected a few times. The CDR3, as DNA: TGTGCCAGCAGCTCAGGCCTGGGGAGCGGGGTGACCGGGGAGCTGTTTTTT. The encoded protein is CASSSGLGSGVTGELFF. The J gene is TRBJ2-2, the V gene TRBV11-3; TRBD2 aligns across 7 bases. Germline CDR1 and CDR2: SGHNT and YENEEA. V shed 4 bases, J shed 5 bases, and the junction held 13 bases outside the gene matches. This CDR3 contains 17 residues. The full variable domain, in which reference TRBV11-3 and TRBJ2-2 provide the parts outside the CDR3, is EAGVVQSPRYKIIEKKQPVAFWCNPISGHNTLYWYLQNLGQGPELLIRYENEEAVDDSQLPKDRFSAERLKGVDSTLKIQPAELGDSAVYLCASSSGLGSGVTGELFFGEGSRLTVL.

The DNA of the CDR3 is TGTGCCAGCAGCTCGTTAGGGGGCCGCACAGATACGCAGTATTTT. Translation: CASSSLGGRTDTQYF. This sequence joins TRBV7-8 and TRBJ2-3; 7 positions agree with TRBD1. This CDR3 is 15 amino acids long. Germline trimming cut 4 bases from V and 1 base from J; bases unmatched to any gene: 5. The germline CDR1 and CDR2 sequences are SGHVS and FQNEAQ.

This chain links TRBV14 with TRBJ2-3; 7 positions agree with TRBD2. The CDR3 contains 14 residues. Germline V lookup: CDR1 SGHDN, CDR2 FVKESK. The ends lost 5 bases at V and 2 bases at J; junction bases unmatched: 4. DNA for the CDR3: TGTGCCAGCAGCTGGGGGGGACCCACAGATACGCAGTATTTT. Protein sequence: CASSWGGPTDTQYF.

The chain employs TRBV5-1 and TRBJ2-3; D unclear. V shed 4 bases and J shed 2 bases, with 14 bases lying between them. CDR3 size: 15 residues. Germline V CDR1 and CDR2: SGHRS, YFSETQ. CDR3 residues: CASSPSRSYTDTQYF. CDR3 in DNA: TGCGCCAGCAGCCCCTCTAGGTCATACACAGATACGCAGTATTTT.

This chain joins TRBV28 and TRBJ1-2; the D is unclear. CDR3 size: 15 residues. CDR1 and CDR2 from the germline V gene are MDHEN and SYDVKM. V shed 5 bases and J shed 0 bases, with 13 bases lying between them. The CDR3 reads CASSLRRRANYGYTF. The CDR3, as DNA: TGTGCCAGCAGTCTCCGGAGGAGAGCTAACTATGGCTACACCTTC.

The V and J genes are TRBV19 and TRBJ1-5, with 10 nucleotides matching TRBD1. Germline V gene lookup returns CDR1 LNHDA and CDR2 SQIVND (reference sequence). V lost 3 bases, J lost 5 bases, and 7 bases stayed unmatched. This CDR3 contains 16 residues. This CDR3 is CASSIPRQGAHQPQHF. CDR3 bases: TGTGCCAGTAGTATCCCGAGACAGGGGGCACATCAGCCCCAGCATTTT.

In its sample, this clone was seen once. CDR3 residues: CASSVLSNYGYTF. In DNA, the CDR3 is TGTGCCAGCAGCGTTTTGAGTAACTATGGCTACACCTTC. This chain links TRBV7-8 with TRBJ1-2; D is uncertain. This CDR3 contains 13 residues. The V and J ends lost 5 bases and 1 base respectively, with 8 bases between them. Germline CDR1 reads SGHVS; CDR2 reads FQNEAQ.